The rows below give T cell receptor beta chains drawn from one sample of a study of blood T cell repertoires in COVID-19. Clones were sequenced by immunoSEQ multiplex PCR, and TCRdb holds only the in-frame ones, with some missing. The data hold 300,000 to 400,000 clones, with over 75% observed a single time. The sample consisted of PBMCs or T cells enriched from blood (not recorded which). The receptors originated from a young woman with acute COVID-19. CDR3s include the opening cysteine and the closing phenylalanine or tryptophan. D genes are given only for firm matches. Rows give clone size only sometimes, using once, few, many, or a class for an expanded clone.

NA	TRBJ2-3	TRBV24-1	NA	TGTGCCACCAGTGACCGAGATACGCAGTATTTT	CATSDRDTQYF
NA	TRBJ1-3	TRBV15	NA	TGTGCCACCAGCCCAGGCCAAAGCTCTGGAAACACCATATATTTT	CATSPGQSSGNTIYF
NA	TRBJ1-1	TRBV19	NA	TGTGCCAGTAGTTCCTCTGGAGGGAGAAGCACTGAAGCTTTCTTT	CASSSSGGRSTEAFF
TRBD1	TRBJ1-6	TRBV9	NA	TGTGCCAGCAGCGTAAGAGATATGGGACAGGGGTCGGGTTCACCCCTCCACTTT	CASSVRDMGQGSGSPLHF
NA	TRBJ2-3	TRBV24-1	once	TGTGCCACCAGCCACAGGGTTACAGATACGCAGTATTTT	CATSHRVTDTQYF
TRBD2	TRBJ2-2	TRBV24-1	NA	TGTGCCACCAGTGACTCGGGGACTAGCAGCACCGGGGAGCTGTTTTTT	CATSDSGTSSTGELFF
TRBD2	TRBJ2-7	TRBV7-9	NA	TGTGCCAGCAGCTTAGGTGGACTAGCGGGGGAGACCTACGAGCAGTACTTC	CASSLGGLAGETYEQYF
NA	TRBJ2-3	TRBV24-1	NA	TGTGCCACCAGTACAGTCACAGATACGCAGTATTTT	CATSTVTDTQYF
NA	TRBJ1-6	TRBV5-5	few	TGTGCCAGCAGCACAGAGATTCACGGACAAAGCTATAATTCACCCCTCCACTTT	CASSTEIHGQSYNSPLHF
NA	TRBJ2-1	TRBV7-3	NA	TGTGCCAGCAGCTTCGCGTTGGGTCCTAGCTCCTACAATGAGCAGTTCTTC	CASSFALGPSSYNEQFF
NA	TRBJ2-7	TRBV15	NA	TGTGCCACCAGCAGGCGTGGGGGGTACGAGCAGTACTTC	CATSRRGGYEQYF
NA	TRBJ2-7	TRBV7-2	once	TGTGCCAGCAGCTTAACCCCGGGTGGCGAGCAGTACTTC	CASSLTPGGEQYF
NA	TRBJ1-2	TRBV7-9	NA	TGTGCCAGCAGCCCTCGGGGGGCGCTTAACTATGGCTACACCTTC	CASSPRGALNYGYTF
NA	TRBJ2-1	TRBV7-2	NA	TGTGCCAGCAGCTTAGGGCTAGCTCTCTACAATGAGCAGTTCTTC	CASSLGLALYNEQFF
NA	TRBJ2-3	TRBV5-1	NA	TGCGCCAGCAGCTTGTGGGTGGACAGAGACACAGATACGCAGTATTTT	CASSLWVDRDTDTQYF
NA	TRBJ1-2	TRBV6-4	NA	TGTGCCAGCAGTGTAGGGCAGGGCTATGGCTACACCTTC	CASSVGQGYGYTF
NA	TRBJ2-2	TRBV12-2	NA	TGTGCAAGTCGCTTAGCGCAGTCACTAGCGATTGGGGAGAACACCGGGGAGCTGTTTTTT	CASRLAQSLAIGENTGELFF
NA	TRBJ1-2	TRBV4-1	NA	TGCGCCAGCAGCCAAGATCGACAGACTAACTATGGCTACACCTTC	CASSQDRQTNYGYTF
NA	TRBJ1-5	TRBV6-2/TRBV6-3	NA	TGTGCCAGCAGTTACTCGGGGGGGATTTGGCCCCAGCATTTT	CASSYSGGIWPQHF
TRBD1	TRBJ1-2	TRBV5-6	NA	TGTGCCAGCAGCTTGGATAAGACAGGGTATGGCTACACCTTC	CASSLDKTGYGYTF
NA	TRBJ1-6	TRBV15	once	TGTGCCACCAGCAGAGATCACGAGAGGGTCGTATACTCCTATAATTCACCCCTCCACTTT	CATSRDHERVVYSYNSPLHF
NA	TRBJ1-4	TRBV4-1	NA	TGCGCCAGCAGCCAAGGATGGTCGGTCTCCGGGGGGGAAAAACTGTTTTTT	CASSQGWSVSGGEKLFF
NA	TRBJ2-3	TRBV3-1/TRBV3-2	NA	TGTGCCAGCAGCCAAGGGTGGACTAGCACAGATACGCAGTATTTT	CASSQGWTSTDTQYF
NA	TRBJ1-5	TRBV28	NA	TGTGCCAGCAGTTTATCCGGGGGTAGCAATCAGCCCCAGCATTTT	CASSLSGGSNQPQHF
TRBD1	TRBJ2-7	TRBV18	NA	TGTGCCAGCTCACCATCTGGACAGGGACCCTACGAGCAGTACTTC	CASSPSGQGPYEQYF
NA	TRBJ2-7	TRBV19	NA	TGTGCCAGTAGTATCTACCCAGGGTCCTACGAGCAGTACTTC	CASSIYPGSYEQYF
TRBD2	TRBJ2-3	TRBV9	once	TGTGCCAGCAGCGGCGGACTAGCGGGCGGCACAGATACGCAGTATTTT	CASSGGLAGGTDTQYF
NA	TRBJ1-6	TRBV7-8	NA	TGTGCCAGCAGTCGAGAAGCAGGGAGGTCCTATAATTCACCCCTCCACTTT	CASSREAGRSYNSPLHF
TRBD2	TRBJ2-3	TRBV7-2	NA	TGTGCCAGCAGCTTAGGCGGGGGGGTCACAGATACGCAGTATTTT	CASSLGGGVTDTQYF
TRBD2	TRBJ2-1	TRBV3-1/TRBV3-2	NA	TGTGCCAGCAGCCCCAGTCGGGGGGGATACAATGAGCAGTTCTTC	CASSPSRGGYNEQFF
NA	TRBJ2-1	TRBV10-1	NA	TGCGCCAGCAGTGACCAGGCGTACTTTGAGCAGTTCTTC	CASSDQAYFEQFF
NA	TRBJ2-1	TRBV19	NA	TGTGCCAGTAGTATCCGGCAGGGGAATGAGCAGTTCTTC	CASSIRQGNEQFF
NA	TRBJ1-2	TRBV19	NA	TGTGCCAGTAGTGCCAGGGCTCTCTATGGCTACACCTTC	CASSARALYGYTF
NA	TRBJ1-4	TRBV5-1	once	TGCGCCAGCAGCTTGGTCCAGGGGTTTGCAACTAATGAAAAACTGTTTTTT	CASSLVQGFATNEKLFF
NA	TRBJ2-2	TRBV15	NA	TGTGCCACCAGCAGAGAGCTGGGACTTACGAACACCGGGGAGCTGTTTTTT	CATSRELGLTNTGELFF
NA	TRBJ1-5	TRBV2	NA	TGTGCCAGCAGATTTAGGGGAGGACAGCCCCAGCATTTT	CASRFRGGQPQHF
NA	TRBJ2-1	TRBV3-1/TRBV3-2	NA	TGTGCCAGCAGCCAAGGCACCCTACCGTTCTTC	CASSQGTLPFF
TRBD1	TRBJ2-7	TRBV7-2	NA	TGTGCCAGCAGCTCGAGACCGGGACAGGGGACCTACGAGCAGTACTTC	CASSSRPGQGTYEQYF
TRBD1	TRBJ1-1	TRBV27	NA	TGTGCCAGCAGTTTTCTGACAGGGGTGAACACTGAAGCTTTCTTT	CASSFLTGVNTEAFF
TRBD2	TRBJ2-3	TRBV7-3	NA	TGTGCCAGCAGCTCCGGGGCGGGACTAGCATCGGATACGCAGTATTTT	CASSSGAGLASDTQYF
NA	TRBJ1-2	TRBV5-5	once	TGTGCCAGCAGCCACAGTGGGGGCCCCGACTACACCTTC	CASSHSGGPDYTF
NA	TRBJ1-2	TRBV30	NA	TGTGCCCTTACCCACAGGGACTATGGCTACACCTTC	CALTHRDYGYTF
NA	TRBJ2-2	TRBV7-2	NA	TGTGCCAGCAGCTCCCTAGGACAGCCCGGGGAGCTGTTTTTT	CASSSLGQPGELFF
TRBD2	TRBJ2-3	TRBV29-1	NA	TGCAGCGTGGCGACTAGCGGGGTGTTT	CSVATSGVF
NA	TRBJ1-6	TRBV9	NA	TGTGCCAGCAGCCCCTGGGAGGGAAATTCACCCCTCCACTTT	CASSPWEGNSPLHF
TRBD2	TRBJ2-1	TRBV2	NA	TGTGCCGCCCAGCCGGGGCTAGCGGGGGTTCATGAGCAGTTCTTC	CAAQPGLAGVHEQFF
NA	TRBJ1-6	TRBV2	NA	TGTGCCAGCAGTCTCGCAGTTCCGGGATCGATCTCACCCCTCCACTTT	CASSLAVPGSISPLHF